This T cell receptor beta chain was obtained from a study of blood T cell repertoires in COVID-19. TCRdb's copy holds only in-frame clones and misses some; the assay was immunoSEQ multiplex PCR. This sample yields approximately 200,000 clones, of which about 85% are seen a single time; approximately 6% belongs to the top ten. Germline V gene lookup returns CDR1 SNHLY and CDR2 FYNNEI. The CDR3 runs 15 residues. Trimming took off 8 bases at V and 3 bases at J, with 20 bases between the two ends. Sequencing used peripheral blood. This chain links TRBV2 with TRBJ2-7; tentatively, D is TRBD1 (6 bases). The sequence came from a woman in her thirties or forties with COVID-19, enrolled during active disease. The CDR3 sequence: CASSSEQGTSYEQYF. The DNA for the CDR3 is TGTGCCAGCTCCTCCGAACAGGGAACGAGCTACGAGCAGTACTTC.